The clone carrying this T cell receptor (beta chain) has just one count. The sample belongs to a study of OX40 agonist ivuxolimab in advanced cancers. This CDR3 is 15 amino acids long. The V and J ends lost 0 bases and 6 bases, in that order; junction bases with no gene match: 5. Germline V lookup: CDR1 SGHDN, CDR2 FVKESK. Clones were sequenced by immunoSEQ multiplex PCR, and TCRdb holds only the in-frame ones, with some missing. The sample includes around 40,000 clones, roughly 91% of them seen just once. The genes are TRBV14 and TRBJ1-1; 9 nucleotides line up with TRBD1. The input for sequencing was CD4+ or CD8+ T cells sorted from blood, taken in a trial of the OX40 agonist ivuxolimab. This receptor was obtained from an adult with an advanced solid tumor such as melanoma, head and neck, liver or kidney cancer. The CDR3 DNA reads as TGTGCCAGCAGCCAAGATTTACAGGGGGCATCTGAAGCTTTCTTT. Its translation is CASSQDLQGASEAFF.